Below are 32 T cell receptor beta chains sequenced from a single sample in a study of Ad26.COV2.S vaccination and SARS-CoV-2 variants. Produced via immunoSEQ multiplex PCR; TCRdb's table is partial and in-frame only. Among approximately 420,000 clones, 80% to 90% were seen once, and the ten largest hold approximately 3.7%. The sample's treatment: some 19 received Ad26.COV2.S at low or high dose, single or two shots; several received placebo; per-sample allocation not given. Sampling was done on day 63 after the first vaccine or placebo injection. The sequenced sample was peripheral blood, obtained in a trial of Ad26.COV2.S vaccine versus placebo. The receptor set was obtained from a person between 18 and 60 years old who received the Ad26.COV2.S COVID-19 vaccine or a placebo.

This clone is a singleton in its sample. In DNA form, the CDR3 reads TGTGCCAGCAGCTCCTGGGACAGGCAGAAAGAGACCCAGTACTTC. Its protein is CASSSWDRQKETQYF. The chain links TRBV11-2 to TRBJ2-5; 8 bases match TRBD1. Germline V CDR1 and CDR2: SGHAT, FQNNGV. J lost 3 bases, V lost 4 bases, and 7 bases had no gene match. The CDR3 runs to 15 residues.

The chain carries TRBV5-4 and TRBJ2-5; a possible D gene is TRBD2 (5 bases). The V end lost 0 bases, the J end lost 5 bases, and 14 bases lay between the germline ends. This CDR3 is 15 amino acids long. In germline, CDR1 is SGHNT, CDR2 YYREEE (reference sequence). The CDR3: CASSLDLGRGETQYF. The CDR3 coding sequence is TGTGCCAGCAGCTTGGACCTAGGGAGAGGGGAGACCCAGTACTTC.

The CDR3 DNA sequence: TGTGCCAGCAGGACCGGGACAGGACCTAATTCACCCCTCCACTTT. Translated: CASRTGTGPNSPLHF. The chain recombines TRBV6-5 with TRBJ1-6, with 8 positions matching TRBD1. The germline gives CDR1 MNHEY, CDR2 SVGAGI. The V and J ends lost 6 bases and 6 bases, in that order; junction bases with no gene match: 7. The length of the CDR3 is 15 residues.

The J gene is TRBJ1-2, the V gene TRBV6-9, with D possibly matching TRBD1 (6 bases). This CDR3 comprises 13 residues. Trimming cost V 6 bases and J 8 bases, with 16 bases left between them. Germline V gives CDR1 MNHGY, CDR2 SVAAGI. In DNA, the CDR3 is TGTGCCAGCAGCCGACCCGGGACAAAGGGCTACACCTTC. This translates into CASSRPGTKGYTF.

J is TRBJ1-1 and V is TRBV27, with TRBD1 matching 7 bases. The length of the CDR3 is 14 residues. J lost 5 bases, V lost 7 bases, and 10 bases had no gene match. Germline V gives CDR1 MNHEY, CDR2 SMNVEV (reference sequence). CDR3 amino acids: CASKQQGTLTEAFF. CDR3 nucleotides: TGTGCCAGCAAACAACAGGGGACGTTGACTGAAGCTTTCTTT.

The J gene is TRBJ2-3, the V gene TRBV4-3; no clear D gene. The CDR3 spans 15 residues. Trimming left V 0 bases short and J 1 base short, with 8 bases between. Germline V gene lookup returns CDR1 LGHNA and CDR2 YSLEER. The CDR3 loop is CASSQDNIRTDTQYF. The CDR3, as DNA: TGCGCCAGCAGCCAAGATAACATTCGCACAGATACGCAGTATTTT.

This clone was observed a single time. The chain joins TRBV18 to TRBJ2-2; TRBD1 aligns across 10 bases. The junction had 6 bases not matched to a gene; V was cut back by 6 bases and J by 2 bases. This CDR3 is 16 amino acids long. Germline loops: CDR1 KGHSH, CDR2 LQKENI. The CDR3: CASSPGQGINTGELFF. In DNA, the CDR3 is TGTGCCAGCTCCCCGGGACAGGGGATCAACACCGGGGAGCTGTTTTTT.

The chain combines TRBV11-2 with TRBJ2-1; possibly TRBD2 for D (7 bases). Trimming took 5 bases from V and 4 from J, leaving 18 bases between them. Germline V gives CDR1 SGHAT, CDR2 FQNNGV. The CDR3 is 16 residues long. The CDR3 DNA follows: TGTGCCAGCAGCCCGCAGGGGACGGGGGGTTACAATGAGCAGTTCTTC. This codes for CASSPQGTGGYNEQFF.

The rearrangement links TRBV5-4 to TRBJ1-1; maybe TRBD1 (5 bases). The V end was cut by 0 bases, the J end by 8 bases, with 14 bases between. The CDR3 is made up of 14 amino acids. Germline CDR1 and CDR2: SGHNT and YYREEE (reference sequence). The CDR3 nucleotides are TGTGCCAGCAGCTTGGCGGGCAGAACAGGCGAAGCTTTCTTT. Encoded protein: CASSLAGRTGEAFF.

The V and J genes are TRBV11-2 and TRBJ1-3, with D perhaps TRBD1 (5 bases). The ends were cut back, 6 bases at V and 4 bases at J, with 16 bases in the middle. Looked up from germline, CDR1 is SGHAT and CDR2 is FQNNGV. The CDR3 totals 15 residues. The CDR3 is CASSSWAREGNTIYF. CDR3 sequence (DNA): TGTGCCAGCAGTTCCTGGGCCAGGGAAGGAAACACCATATATTTT.

CDR3 nucleotides: TGTGCCTGGAATCCTCGCAGGGCCCCGGGGGAGACCCAGTACTTC. Residues: CAWNPRRAPGETQYF. The chain recombines TRBV30 with TRBJ2-5; D is tentatively TRBD1 or TRBD2 (5 bases each). The V gene lost 4 bases and the J gene lost 5 bases, with 20 bases spanning the gap. This CDR3 comprises 15 residues. Germline assignment: CDR1 GTSNPN and CDR2 SVGIG (reference sequence). Full variable domain (outside the CDR3, taken from reference TRBV30 and TRBJ2-5): SQTIHQWPATLVQPVGSPLSLECTVEGTSNPNLYWYRQAAGRGLQLLFYSVGIGQISSEVPQNLSASRPQDRQFILSSKKLLLSDSGFYLCAWNPRRAPGETQYFGPGTRLLVL.

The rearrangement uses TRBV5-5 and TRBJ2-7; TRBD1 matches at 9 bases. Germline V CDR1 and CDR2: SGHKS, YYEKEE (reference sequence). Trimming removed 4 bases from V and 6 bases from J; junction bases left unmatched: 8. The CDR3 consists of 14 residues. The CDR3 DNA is TGTGCCAGCAGCCCGTCCCGGGACAGGGTCGAGCAGTACTTC. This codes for CASSPSRDRVEQYF.

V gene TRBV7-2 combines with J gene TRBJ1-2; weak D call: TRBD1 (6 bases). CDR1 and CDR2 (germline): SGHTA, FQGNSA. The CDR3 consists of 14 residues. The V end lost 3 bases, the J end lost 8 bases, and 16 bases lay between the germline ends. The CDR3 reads CASSFNRGVAGYTF. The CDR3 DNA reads TGTGCCAGCAGCTTCAATAGGGGGGTAGCGGGCTACACCTTC.

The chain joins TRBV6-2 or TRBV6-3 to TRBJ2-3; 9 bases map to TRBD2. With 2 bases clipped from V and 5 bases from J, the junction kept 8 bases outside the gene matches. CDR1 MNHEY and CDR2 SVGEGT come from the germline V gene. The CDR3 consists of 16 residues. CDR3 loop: CASSYGLAGLLDTQYF. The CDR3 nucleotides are TGTGCCAGCAGTTACGGGCTAGCGGGGTTATTAGATACGCAGTATTTT.

The CDR3 is CASGNNRELNYGYTF. DNA of the CDR3: TGTGCCAGCGGTAATAACCGGGAGCTAAACTATGGCTACACCTTC. This chain uses TRBV7-9 with TRBJ1-2; D not certain. V was trimmed by 8 bases and J by 2 bases, leaving 18 bases between them. Germline V lookup: CDR1 SEHNR, CDR2 FQNEAQ (reference sequence). There are 15 residues in the CDR3.

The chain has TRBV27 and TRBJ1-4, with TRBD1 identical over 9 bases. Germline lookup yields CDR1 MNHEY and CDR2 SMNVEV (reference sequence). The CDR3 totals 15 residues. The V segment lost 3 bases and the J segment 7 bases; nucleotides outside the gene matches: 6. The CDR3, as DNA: TGTGCCAGCAGTTTCCAAACAGGGGGCGGTGAAAAACTGTTTTTT. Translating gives CASSFQTGGGEKLFF.

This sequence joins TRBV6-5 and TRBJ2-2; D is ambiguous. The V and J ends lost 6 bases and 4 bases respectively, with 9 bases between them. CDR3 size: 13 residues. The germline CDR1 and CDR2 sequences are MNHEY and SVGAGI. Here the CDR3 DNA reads TGTGCCAGCAGCCCAGGAATCACCGGGGAGCTGTTTTTT. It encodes CASSPGITGELFF.

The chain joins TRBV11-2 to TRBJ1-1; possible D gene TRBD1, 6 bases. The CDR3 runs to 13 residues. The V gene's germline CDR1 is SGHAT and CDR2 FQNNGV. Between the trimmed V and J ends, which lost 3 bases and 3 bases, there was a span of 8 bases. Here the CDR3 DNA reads TGTGCCAGCAGCTTGAGGGGGGACACTGAAGCTTTCTTT. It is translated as CASSLRGDTEAFF.

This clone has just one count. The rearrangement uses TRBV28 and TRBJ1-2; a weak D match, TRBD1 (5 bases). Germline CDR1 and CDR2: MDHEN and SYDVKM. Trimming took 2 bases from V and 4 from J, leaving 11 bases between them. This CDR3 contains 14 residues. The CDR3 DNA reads TGTGCCAGCAGTTTACGAGGGGAGGGCTATGGCTACACCTTC. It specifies CASSLRGEGYGYTF.

CDR3 bases: TGTGCCAGCAGCCAAAGGGGGCAGTCTGGAAACACCATATATTTT. This sequence encodes CASSQRGQSGNTIYF. This chain joins TRBV3-1 (or the pseudogene TRBV3-2) and TRBJ1-3; 7 bases align to TRBD1. The CDR3 is made up of 15 amino acids. Losses at the gene ends were 2 bases for V and 1 base for J; bases not matched to a gene: 2. CDR1 and CDR2 from the germline V gene are LGHDT and YNNKEL (reference sequence).

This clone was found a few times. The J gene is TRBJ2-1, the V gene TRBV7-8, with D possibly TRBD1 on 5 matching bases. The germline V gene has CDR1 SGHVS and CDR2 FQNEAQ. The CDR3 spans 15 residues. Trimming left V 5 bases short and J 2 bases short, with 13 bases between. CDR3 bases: TGTGCCAGCAGCGCCAGGGTTTTACCCTACAATGAGCAGTTCTTC. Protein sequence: CASSARVLPYNEQFF.

In DNA, the CDR3 is TGTGCCAGCAGTGTTATCTCCTACGAGCAGTACTTC. Translation gives CASSVISYEQYF. The chain links TRBV2 to TRBJ2-7; D is ambiguous. Trimming removed 4 bases from V and 0 bases from J, with 4 bases in between. CDR1 and CDR2 from the germline V gene are SNHLY and FYNNEI. The CDR3 consists of 12 residues.

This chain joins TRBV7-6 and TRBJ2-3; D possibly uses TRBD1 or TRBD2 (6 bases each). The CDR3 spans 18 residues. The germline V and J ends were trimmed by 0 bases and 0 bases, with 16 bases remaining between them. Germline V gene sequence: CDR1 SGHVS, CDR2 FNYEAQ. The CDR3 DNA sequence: TGTGCCAGCAGCTTAGCGCCTCCACAGGGACTTAGCACAGATACGCAGTATTTT. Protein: CASSLAPPQGLSTDTQYF.

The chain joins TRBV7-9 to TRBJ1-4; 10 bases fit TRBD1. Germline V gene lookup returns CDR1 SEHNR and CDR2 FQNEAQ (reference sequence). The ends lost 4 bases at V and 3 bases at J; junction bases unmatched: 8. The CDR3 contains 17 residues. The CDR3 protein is CASSSSGQGISNEKLFF. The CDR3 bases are TGTGCCAGCAGCTCCTCGGGACAGGGGATATCTAATGAAAAACTGTTTTTT.

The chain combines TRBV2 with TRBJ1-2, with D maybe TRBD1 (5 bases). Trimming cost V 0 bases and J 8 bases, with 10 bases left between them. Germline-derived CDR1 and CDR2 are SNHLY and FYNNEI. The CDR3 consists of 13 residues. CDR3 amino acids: CASSEALGDGYTF. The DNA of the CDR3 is TGTGCCAGCAGTGAAGCGCTGGGGGACGGCTACACCTTC.

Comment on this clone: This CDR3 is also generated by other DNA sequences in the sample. CDR3 sequence (DNA): TGTGCCAGCAGCCAGGCAGGGTACGAGCAGTACTTC. Translated: CASSQAGYEQYF. The J gene is TRBJ2-7, the V gene TRBV3-1 (or the pseudogene TRBV3-2), with D perhaps matching TRBD1 (5 bases). With 3 bases removed from V and 4 bases from J, the gap between germline ends came to 7 bases. The CDR3 runs to 12 residues. CDR1 and CDR2 (germline): LGHDT, YNNKEL (reference sequence).

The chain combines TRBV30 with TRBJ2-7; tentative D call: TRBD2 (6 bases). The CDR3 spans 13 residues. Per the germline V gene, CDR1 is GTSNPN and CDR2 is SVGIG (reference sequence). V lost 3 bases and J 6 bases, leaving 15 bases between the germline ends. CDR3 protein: CAWSPSGASEQYF. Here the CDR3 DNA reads TGTGCCTGGAGCCCATCGGGAGCTTCCGAGCAGTACTTC. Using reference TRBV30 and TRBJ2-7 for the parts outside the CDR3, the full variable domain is SQTIHQWPATLVQPVGSPLSLECTVEGTSNPNLYWYRQAAGRGLQLLFYSVGIGQISSEVPQNLSASRPQDRQFILSSKKLLLSDSGFYLCAWSPSGASEQYFGPGTRLTVT.

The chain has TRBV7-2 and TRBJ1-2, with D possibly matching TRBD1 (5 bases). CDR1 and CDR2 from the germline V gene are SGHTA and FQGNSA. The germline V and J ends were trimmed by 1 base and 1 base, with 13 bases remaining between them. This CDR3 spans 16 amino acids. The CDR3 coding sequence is TGTGCCAGCAGCTTAGGCCCAGGGAAGGTTAACTATGGCTACACCTTC. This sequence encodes CASSLGPGKVNYGYTF.

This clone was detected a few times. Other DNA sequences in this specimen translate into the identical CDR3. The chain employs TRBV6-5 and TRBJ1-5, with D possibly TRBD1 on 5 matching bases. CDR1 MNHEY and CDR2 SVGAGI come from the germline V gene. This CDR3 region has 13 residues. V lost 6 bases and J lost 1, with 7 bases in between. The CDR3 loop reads CASRRDSNQPQHF. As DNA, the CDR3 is TGTGCCAGCAGGAGGGACAGCAATCAGCCCCAGCATTTT.

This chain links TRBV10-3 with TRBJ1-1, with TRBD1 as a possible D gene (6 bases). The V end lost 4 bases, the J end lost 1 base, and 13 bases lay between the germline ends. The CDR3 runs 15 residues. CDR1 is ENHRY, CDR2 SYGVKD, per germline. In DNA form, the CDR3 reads TGTGCCATCAGTGGAGGACAGAAGGGGAACACTGAAGCTTTCTTT. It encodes CAISGGQKGNTEAFF.

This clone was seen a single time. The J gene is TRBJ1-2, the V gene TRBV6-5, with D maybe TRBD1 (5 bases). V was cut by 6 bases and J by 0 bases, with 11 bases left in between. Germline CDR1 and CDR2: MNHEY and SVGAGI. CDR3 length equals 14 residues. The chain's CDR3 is CASSPSGANYGYTF. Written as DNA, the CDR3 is TGTGCCAGCAGCCCCTCGGGGGCTAACTATGGCTACACCTTC.

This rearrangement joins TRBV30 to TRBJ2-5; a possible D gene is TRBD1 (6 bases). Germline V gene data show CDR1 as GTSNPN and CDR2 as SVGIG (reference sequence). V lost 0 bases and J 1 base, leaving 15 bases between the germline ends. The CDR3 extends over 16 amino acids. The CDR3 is CAWSVYRAVRQETQYF. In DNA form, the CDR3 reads TGTGCCTGGAGTGTATACAGGGCCGTACGCCAAGAGACCCAGTACTTC. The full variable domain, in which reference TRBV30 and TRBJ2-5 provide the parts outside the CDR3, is SQTIHQWPATLVQPVGSPLSLECTVEGTSNPNLYWYRQAAGRGLQLLFYSVGIGQISSEVPQNLSASRPQDRQFILSSKKLLLSDSGFYLCAWSVYRAVRQETQYFGPGTRLLVL.